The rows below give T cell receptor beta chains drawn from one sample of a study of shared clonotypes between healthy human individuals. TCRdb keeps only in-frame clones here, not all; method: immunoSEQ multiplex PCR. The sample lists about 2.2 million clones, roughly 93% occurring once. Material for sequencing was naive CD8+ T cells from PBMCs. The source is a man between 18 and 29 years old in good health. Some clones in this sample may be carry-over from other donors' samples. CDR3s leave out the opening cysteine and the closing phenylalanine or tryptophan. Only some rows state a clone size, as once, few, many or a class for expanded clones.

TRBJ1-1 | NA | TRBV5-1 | ASSTAGTGGTEAF
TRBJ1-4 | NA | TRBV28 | ASRGGWEKLF
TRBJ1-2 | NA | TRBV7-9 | ASEPGYQKYGYT
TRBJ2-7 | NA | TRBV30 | AQAPGGSYEQY
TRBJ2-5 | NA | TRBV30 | ACRKTDQETQY
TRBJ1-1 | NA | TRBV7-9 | ASSLAGKHTEAF
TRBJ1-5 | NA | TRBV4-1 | ASSVRQLDNQPQH
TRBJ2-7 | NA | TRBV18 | ASSPQGAHEQY
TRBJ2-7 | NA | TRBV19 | ASSFTPGQSYEQY
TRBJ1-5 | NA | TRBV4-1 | ASSQSGGSNQPQH
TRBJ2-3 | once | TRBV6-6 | ASSPGDTQY
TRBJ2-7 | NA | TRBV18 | ASSRAGGYEQY
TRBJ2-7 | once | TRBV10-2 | ASTNRQGAGEQY
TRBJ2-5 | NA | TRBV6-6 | ASSYTRLGETQY
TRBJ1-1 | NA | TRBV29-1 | SVLLGGLNTEAF
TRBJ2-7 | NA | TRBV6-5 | ASSYDGGSYEQY
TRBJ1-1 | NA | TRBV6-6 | ASNPGIHTEAF
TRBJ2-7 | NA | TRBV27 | ASSLLPRTGLAYEQY
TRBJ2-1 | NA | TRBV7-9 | ASSSSPRDRGLDEQF
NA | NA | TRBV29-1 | SARGGGAEQY
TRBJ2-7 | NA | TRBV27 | ASSPLTGSHEQY
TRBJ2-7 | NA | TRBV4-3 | ASSQERGIAYEQY